One and the same sample provided the 13 T cell receptor beta chains below, sequenced in a study of blood T cell repertoires in COVID-19. Sequencing used immunoSEQ multiplex PCR; TCRdb keeps in-frame clones, though not all of them. This sample has a few hundred thousand clones; 75% to 90% occur once, and the top ten carry 3%. The sample consisted of peripheral blood. Receptor source: a woman aged 25 to 39 with active or convalescent COVID-19.

The CDR3 coding sequence is TGTGCCAGCAGCGTAGAACGGGGGAGCGGGAACACTGAAGCTTTCTTT. Encoded protein: CASSVERGSGNTEAFF. The chain employs TRBV9 and TRBJ1-1, with D perhaps matching TRBD1 (5 bases). The CDR3 length is 16 residues. V gave up 0 bases and J gave up 1 base, with 13 bases separating them. CDR1 SGDLS and CDR2 YYNGEE come from the germline V gene.

The gene calls are TRBV7-3 and TRBJ2-3; possible D gene TRBD1, 5 bases. V lost 1 base and J 4 bases, leaving 6 bases between the germline ends. CDR1 SGHTA and CDR2 FQGTGA come from the germline V gene. CDR3 length equals 13 residues. CDR3 nucleotide sequence: TGTGCCAGCAGCTTAATAGGGGCAGATACGCAGTATTTT. It codes for CASSLIGADTQYF.

The chain carries TRBV6-1 and TRBJ1-2; 7 bases are shared with TRBD1. Germline values: CDR1 MNHNS, CDR2 SASEGT. The CDR3 consists of 16 residues. With V trimmed by 4 bases and J by 5 bases, 13 bases remained unmatched. This CDR3 is CASSVRLTGTGYGYTF. For the CDR3, the DNA is TGTGCCAGCAGTGTAAGATTGACAGGGACCGGGTATGGCTACACCTTC.

About this clone itself: Other DNA sequences within the sample encode an identical CDR3. The genes are TRBV29-1 and TRBJ1-1; 7 bases align to TRBD1. The CDR3 consists of 12 residues. Germline-derived CDR1 and CDR2 are SQVTM and ANQGSEA. V lost 4 bases to trimming and J lost 2 bases; unmatched junction nucleotides: 1. CDR3 bases: TGCAGCGTTGGACAGGGAAACACTGAAGCTTTCTTT. It codes for CSVGQGNTEAFF.

The rearrangement uses TRBV20-1 and TRBJ1-3; 7 positions agree with TRBD1. With V trimmed by 3 bases and J by 0 bases, 11 bases remained unmatched. Germline V lookup: CDR1 DFQATT, CDR2 SNEGSKA (reference sequence). The CDR3 is 17 amino acids. The DNA of the CDR3 is TGCAGTGCTAGTAATTGGGTCAGGGGGTACTCTGGAAACACCATATATTTT. This encodes CSASNWVRGYSGNTIYF.

The table lists this clone with a count of one. The chain combines TRBV6-6 with TRBJ2-3, with TRBD2 matching over 13 bases. Unmatched junction bases numbered 8, after V lost 6 bases and J lost 2 bases. This CDR3 is 17 amino acids long. Germline CDR1 is MNHNY and CDR2 is SVGAGI (reference sequence). In nucleotides, the CDR3 is TGTGCCAGCAGCCGACCCGGACTAGCGGGGGTCACAGATACGCAGTATTTT. Encoded protein: CASSRPGLAGVTDTQYF.

V and J are TRBV18 and TRBJ1-2; D might be TRBD1 (5 bases). V gave up 8 bases and J gave up 4 bases, with 17 bases separating them. Germline assignment: CDR1 KGHSH and CDR2 LQKENI. This CDR3 region has 14 residues. The CDR3 loop reads CASAQAGRVYGYTF. In DNA, the CDR3 is TGTGCCAGCGCACAGGCAGGGAGGGTCTATGGCTACACCTTC.

This chain uses TRBV19 with TRBJ1-5; D uncertain. Trimming took off 6 bases at V and 4 bases at J, with 10 bases between the two ends. CDR1 is LNHDA, CDR2 SQIVND, per germline (reference sequence). This CDR3 is 13 amino acids long. The DNA for the CDR3 is TGTGCCAGTAGGGGCCCGGGGAATCAGCCCCAGCATTTT. This sequence encodes CASRGPGNQPQHF.

The chain employs TRBV9 and TRBJ1-3, with a possible D match to TRBD1 (6 bases). Germline-derived CDR1 and CDR2 are SGDLS and YYNGEE. This CDR3 spans 18 amino acids. V was pared by 0 bases and J by 0 bases, with 16 bases between. The CDR3 protein is CASSVALGQPVSGNTIYF. The CDR3 nucleotides are TGTGCCAGCAGCGTAGCTCTTGGACAGCCGGTCTCTGGAAACACCATATATTTT.

The chain combines TRBV19 with TRBJ1-1; possibly TRBD1 for D (5 bases). Between the trimmed V and J ends, which lost 3 bases and 1 base, there was a span of 9 bases. The CDR3 has 14 residues. Germline loops: CDR1 LNHDA, CDR2 SQIVND (reference sequence). Here the CDR3 reads CASSIRGWNTEAFF. CDR3 DNA: TGTGCCAGTAGTATTAGGGGATGGAACACTGAAGCTTTCTTT.

The rearrangement joins TRBV6-5 to TRBJ1-1; no clear D gene. The CDR3 contains 15 residues. V lost 2 bases to trimming and J lost 6 bases, with 16 bases between them. The germline gives CDR1 MNHEY, CDR2 SVGAGI. DNA for the CDR3: TGTGCCAGCAGTTACCGCGACCATTACGGGTCTGAAGCTTTCTTT. Translating gives CASSYRDHYGSEAFF.

V usage is TRBV28 and J usage is TRBJ1-5; 11 bases agree with TRBD1. The germline V gene has CDR1 MDHEN and CDR2 SYDVKM. V was clipped by 6 bases and J by 7 bases; unmatched bases: 8. The CDR3 consists of 15 residues. The CDR3 bases are TGTGCCAGCAGGGAACCGGGACAGGGGGAACAGCCCCAGCATTTT. Its protein product is CASREPGQGEQPQHF. Based on the CDR3 plus reference TRBV28 and TRBJ1-5, the full variable domain is DVKVTQSSRYLVKRTGEKVFLECVQDMDHENMFWYRQDPGLGLRLIYFSYDVKMKEKGDIPEGYSVSREKKERFSLILESASTNQTSMYLCASREPGQGEQPQHFGDGTRLSIL.

The chain has TRBV5-1 and TRBJ2-1; the D gene is possibly TRBD1 (6 bases). Germline V lookup: CDR1 SGHRS, CDR2 YFSETQ. CDR3 length: 14 amino acids. V lost 6 bases to trimming and J lost 10 bases, with 20 bases between them. This CDR3 reads CASTNQLGAVEQFF. The CDR3 DNA sequence: TGCGCCAGCACCAACCAGTTGGGGGCCGTGGAGCAGTTCTTC.